This T cell receptor beta chain was found in a study of blood T cell repertoires in COVID-19. Study-wide background: T cells, B-cell-depleted T cells, or PBMCs provided the cDNA or gDNA that served as material.

Participants' own reports of clinical history determined their cohort assignment. The trim removed 4 bases at V and 8 bases at J, leaving 10 bases unmatched. The CDR3 covers 15 residues. Germline CDR1 and CDR2: MNHNS and SASEGT. In the study's own analysis: Reference gene primer amplification in the assay estimated nucleated cell counts. Clones were read by immunoSEQ multiplex PCR, and TCRdb kept only the in-frame ones, dropping some. The V and J calls and the clone size are those of that table, but D and trimming were determined from the DNA. The data hold 310,000 or so clones, with approximately 90% observed a single time.

The origin of this receptor is a woman aged 25 to 39 who had recovered from COVID-19. The chain employs TRBV6-1 and TRBJ1-4; 7 bases are a match to TRBD1. Sequencing input: PBMCs or T cells enriched from blood (not recorded which). The CDR3 loop is CASSGAGGKREKLFF. The CDR3, as DNA: TGTGCCAGCAGTGGAGCAGGGGGTAAACGCGAAAAACTGTTTTTT.